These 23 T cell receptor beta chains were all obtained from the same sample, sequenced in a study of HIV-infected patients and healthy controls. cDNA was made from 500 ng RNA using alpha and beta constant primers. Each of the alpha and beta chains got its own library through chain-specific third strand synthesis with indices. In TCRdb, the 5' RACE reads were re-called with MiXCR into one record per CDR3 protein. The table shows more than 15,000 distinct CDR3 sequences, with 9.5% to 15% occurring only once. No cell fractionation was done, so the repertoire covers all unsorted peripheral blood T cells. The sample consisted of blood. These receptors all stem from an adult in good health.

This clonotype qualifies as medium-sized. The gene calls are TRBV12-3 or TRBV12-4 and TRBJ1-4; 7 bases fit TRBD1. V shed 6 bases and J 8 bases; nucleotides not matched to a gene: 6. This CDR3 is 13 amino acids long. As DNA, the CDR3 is TGTGCCAGCAGCCAGGGGGTCTACGAAAAACTGTTTTTT. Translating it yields CASSQGVYEKLFF.

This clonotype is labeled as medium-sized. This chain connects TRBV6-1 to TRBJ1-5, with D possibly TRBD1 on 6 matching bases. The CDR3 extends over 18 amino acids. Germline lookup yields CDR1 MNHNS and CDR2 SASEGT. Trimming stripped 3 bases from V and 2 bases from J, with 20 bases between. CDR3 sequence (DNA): TGTGCCAGCAGTGAGGTACCGAGGGGGTCAGGGGGCAATCAGCCCCAGCATTTT. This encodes CASSEVPRGSGGNQPQHF.

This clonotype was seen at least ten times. Written as DNA, the CDR3 is TGCAGTGCTAGCATGTATCGGGCAGGCTATGGCTACACCTTC. Translation gives CSASMYRAGYGYTF. The chain employs TRBV20-1 and TRBJ1-2; D not resolved. The CDR3 sequence is 14 residues long. Trimming took off 3 bases at V and 4 bases at J, with 15 bases between the two ends. From germline, CDR1 is DFQATT and CDR2 SNEGSKA (reference sequence).

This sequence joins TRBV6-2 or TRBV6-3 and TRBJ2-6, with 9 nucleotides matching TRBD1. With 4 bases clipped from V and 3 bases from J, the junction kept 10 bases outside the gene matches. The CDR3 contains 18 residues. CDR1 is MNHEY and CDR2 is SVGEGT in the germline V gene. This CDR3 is CASSSWDRVSVGANVLTF. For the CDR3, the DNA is TGTGCCAGCAGTTCGTGGGACAGGGTGTCTGTTGGGGCCAACGTCCTGACTTTC.

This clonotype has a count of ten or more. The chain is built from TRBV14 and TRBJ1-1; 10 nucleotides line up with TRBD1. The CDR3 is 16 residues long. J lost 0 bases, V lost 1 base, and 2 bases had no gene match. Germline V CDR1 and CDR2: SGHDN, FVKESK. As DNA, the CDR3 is TGTGCCAGCAGCCAAGGGGACAGGGGTATGAACACTGAAGCTTTCTTT. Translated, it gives CASSQGDRGMNTEAFF.

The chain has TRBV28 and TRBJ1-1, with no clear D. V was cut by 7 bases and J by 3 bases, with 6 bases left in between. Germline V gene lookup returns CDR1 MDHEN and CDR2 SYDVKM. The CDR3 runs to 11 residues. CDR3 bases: TGTGCCAGCACCCGGGACACTGAAGCTTTCTTT. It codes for CASTRDTEAFF. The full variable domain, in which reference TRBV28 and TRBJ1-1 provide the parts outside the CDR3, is DVKVTQSSRYLVKRTGEKVFLECVQDMDHENMFWYRQDPGLGLRLIYFSYDVKMKEKGDIPEGYSVSREKKERFSLILESASTNQTSMYLCASTRDTEAFFGQGTRLTVV.

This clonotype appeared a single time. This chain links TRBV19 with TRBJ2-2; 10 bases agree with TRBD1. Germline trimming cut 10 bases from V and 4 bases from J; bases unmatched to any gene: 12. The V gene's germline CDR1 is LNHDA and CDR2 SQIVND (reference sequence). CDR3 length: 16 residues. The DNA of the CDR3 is TGTGCCAAATGGGGACAGGGGAGTTATGGCACCGGGGAGCTGTTTTTT. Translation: CAKWGQGSYGTGELFF.

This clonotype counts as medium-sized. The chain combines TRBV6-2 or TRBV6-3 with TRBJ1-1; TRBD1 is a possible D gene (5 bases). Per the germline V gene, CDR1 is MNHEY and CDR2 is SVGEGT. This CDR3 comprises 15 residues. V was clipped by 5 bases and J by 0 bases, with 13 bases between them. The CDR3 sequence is CASSQPGGVNTEAFF. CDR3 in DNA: TGTGCCAGCAGTCAGCCCGGGGGGGTGAACACTGAAGCTTTCTTT.

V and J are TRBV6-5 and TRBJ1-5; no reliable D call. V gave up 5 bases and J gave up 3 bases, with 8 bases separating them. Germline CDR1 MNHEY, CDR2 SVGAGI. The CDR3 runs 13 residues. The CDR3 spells CASSPTVNQPQHF. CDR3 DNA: TGTGCCAGCAGTCCTACCGTCAATCAGCCCCAGCATTTT.

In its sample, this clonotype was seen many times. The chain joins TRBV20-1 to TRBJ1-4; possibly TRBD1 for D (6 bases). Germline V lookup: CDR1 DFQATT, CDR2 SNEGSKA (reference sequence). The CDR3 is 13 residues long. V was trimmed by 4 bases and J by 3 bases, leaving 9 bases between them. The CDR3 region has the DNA TGCAGTGCTAACAGGGCCCCTAATGAAAAACTGTTTTTT. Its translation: CSANRAPNEKLFF.

The CDR3 nucleotides read TGTGCCAGCAAAGGGTCTGTTTCACCCCTCCACTTT. Translation: CASKGSVSPLHF. The gene calls are TRBV6-5 and TRBJ1-6, with D uncertain. V was clipped by 7 bases and J by 9 bases, with 10 bases between them. Germline CDR1 is MNHEY and CDR2 is SVGAGI. The CDR3 sequence is 12 residues long.

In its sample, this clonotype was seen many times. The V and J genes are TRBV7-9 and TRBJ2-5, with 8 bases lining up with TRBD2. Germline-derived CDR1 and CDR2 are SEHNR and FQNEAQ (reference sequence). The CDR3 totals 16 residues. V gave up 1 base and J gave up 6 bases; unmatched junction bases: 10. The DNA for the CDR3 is TGTGCCAGCAGCTTAGAGTGGGGACTAGGCGAGAAGACCCAGTACTTC. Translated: CASSLEWGLGEKTQYF.

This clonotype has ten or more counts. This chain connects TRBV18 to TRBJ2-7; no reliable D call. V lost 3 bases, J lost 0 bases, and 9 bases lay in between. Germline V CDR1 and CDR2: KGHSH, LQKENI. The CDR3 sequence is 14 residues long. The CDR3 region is CASSPLGSSYEQYF. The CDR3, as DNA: TGTGCCAGCTCACCCCTCGGAAGCTCCTACGAGCAGTACTTC.

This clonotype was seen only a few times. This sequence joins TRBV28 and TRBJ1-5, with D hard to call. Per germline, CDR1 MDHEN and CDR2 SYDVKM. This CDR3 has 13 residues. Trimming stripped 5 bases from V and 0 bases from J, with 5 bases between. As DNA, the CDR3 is TGTGCCAGCAGTCCCGATAGCAATCAGCCCCAGCATTTT. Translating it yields CASSPDSNQPQHF.

CDR3 DNA: TGTGCCAGCACCTTCAAAGAGACCCAGTACTTC. Protein sequence: CASTFKETQYF. This chain uses TRBV6-2 or TRBV6-3 with TRBJ2-5; D is unclear. The V gene lost 7 bases and the J gene lost 3 bases, with 6 bases spanning the gap. This CDR3 region has 11 residues. Germline-derived CDR1 and CDR2 are MNHEY and SVGEGT.

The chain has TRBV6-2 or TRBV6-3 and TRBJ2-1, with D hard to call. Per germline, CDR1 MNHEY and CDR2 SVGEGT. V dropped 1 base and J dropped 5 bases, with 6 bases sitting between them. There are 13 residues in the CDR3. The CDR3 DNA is TGTGCCAGCAGTTACTGGTCCCACAATGAGCAGTTCTTC. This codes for CASSYWSHNEQFF.

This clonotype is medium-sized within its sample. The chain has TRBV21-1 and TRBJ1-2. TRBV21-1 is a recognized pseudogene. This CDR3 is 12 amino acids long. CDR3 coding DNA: TGTGCCAGCAGCAAATTTCCCTATGGCTACACCTTC. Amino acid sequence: CASSKFPYGYTF.

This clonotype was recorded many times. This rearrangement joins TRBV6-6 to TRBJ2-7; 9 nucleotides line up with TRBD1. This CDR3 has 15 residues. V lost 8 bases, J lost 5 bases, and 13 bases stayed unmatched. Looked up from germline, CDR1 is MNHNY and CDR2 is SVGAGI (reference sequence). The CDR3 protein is CASVKGTGLGHEQYF. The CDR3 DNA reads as TGTGCCAGCGTAAAAGGGACAGGGCTTGGTCACGAGCAGTACTTC.

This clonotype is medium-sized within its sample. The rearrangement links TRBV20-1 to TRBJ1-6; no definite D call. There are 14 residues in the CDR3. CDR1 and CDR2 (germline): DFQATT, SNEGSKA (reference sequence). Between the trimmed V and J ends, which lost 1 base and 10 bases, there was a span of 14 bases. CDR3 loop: CSARGPTLASPLHF. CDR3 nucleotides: TGCAGTGCTAGAGGGCCTACTCTAGCCTCACCCCTCCACTTT.

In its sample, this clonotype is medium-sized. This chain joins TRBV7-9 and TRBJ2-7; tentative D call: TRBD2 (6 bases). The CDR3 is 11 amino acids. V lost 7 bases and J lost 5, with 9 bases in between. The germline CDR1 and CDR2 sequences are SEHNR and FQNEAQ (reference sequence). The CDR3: CASTGGHEQYF. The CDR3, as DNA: TGTGCCAGCACCGGGGGACACGAGCAGTACTTC.

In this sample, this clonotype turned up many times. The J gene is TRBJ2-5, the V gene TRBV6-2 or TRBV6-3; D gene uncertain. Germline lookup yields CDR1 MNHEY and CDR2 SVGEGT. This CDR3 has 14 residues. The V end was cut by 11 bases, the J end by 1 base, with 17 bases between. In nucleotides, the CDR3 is TGTGCCGTAAGGCCCCCGACGTCCCAAGAGACCCAGTACTTC. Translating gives CAVRPPTSQETQYF.

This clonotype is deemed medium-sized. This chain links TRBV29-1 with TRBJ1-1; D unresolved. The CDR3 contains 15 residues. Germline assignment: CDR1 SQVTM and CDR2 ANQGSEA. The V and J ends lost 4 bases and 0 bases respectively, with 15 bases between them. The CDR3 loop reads CSVGAGWGMNTEAFF. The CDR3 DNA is TGCAGCGTTGGGGCGGGTTGGGGTATGAACACTGAAGCTTTCTTT.

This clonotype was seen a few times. CDR3 in amino acids: CASSWGPRRTQYF. The CDR3 DNA sequence: TGTGCCAGCAGTTGGGGCCCAAGGAGGACCCAGTACTTC. This rearrangement joins TRBV6-2 or TRBV6-3 to TRBJ2-5; perhaps TRBD1 as D (5 bases). Germline V gives CDR1 MNHEY, CDR2 SVGEGT. Trimming removed 4 bases from V and 7 bases from J, with 13 bases in between. The CDR3 covers 13 residues.